Listed below are T cell receptor beta chains from one sample, sequenced in a study of shared clonotypes between healthy human individuals. Clones were read by immunoSEQ multiplex PCR, and TCRdb kept only the in-frame ones, dropping some. The top ten clones hold over 0.8% of a sample with about 1.1 million clones, around 77% of them seen once. The specimen was memory CD4+ T cells from PBMCs. Receptors originate from a man younger than 35 in good health. Some clones in this sample may be carry-over from other donors' samples. Both conserved end residues are part of each CDR3.

J gene | V gene | CDR3 protein
TRBJ2-1 | TRBV5-8 | CASRPRTGVSEQFF
TRBJ1-1 | TRBV5-1 | CASSFLTGTGDTEAFF
TRBJ2-7 | TRBV7-2 | CASSLVEGIEQYF
TRBJ1-1 | TRBV29-1 | CSAEGEGGTEAFF
TRBJ1-2 | TRBV6-6 | CASSYGQGRYGYTF
TRBJ1-4 | TRBV28 | CASSLIGLGVTNEKLFF
TRBJ2-3 | TRBV10-3 | CAIRGGGSLTDTQYF
TRBJ2-7 | TRBV5-1 | CASSGGWDSSYEQYF
TRBJ2-3 | TRBV5-1 | CASRGLAGEGPDTQYF
TRBJ2-7 | TRBV5-1 | CASSLPAGGNEQYF
TRBJ2-1 | TRBV9 | CASSLRSSFPTNNEQFF
TRBJ1-5 | TRBV6-4 | CASSDPPRENQPQHF
TRBJ2-3 | TRBV5-1 | CASSVRLADTQYF
TRBJ1-1 | TRBV6-5 | CASSYSLLMNTEAFF
TRBJ2-7 | TRBV28 | CASRGSGRGLGEQYF
TRBJ1-4 | TRBV5-1 | CASSYGQGTNEKLFF
TRBJ2-7 | TRBV27 | CASSKQTDYEQYF
TRBJ1-3 | TRBV28 | CASRPGGGSSGNTVYF
TRBJ2-5 | TRBV6-1 | CASSGSRETQYF
TRBJ1-5 | TRBV6-6 | CASGTGAQPQHF
TRBJ2-7 | TRBV7-3 | CASSLGARSPLAEQYF
TRBJ1-1 | TRBV2 | CASSEASNTEAFF
TRBJ1-1 | TRBV6-6 | CASRQSPNTEAFF
TRBJ2-7 | TRBV5-1 | CASSFGGSGSYEQYF
TRBJ1-2 | TRBV7-2 | CASSLATGQGNYGYTF
TRBJ2-1 | TRBV21-1 | CASSSSGGPYEQFF
TRBJ2-1 | TRBV11-3 | CASSQTRLSSYNEQFF
TRBJ2-7 | TRBV28 | CASSFTGADTYEQYF
TRBJ2-1 | TRBV9 | CASSVAGGWNEQFF
TRBJ2-7 | TRBV19 | CASSISRGTPTYEQYF